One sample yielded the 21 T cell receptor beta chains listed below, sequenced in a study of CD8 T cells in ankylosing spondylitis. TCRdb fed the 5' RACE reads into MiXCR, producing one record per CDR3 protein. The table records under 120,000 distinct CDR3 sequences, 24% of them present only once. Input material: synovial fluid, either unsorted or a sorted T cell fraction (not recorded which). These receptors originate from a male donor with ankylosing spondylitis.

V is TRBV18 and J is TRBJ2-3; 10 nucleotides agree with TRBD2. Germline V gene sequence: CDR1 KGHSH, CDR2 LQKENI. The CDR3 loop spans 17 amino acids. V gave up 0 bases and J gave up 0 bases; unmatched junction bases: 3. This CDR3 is CASSPPGLALSTDTQYF. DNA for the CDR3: TGTGCCAGCTCACCACCGGGACTAGCGTTAAGCACAGATACGCAGTATTTT.

The CDR3 is CASSITSGSYNEQFF. The CDR3 DNA sequence: TGTGCCAGCAGCATTACTAGCGGCTCCTACAATGAGCAGTTCTTC. The V and J genes are TRBV11-3 and TRBJ2-1; the match to TRBD2 covers 8 bases. After removal of 5 bases from V and 0 bases from J, the junction contained 3 bases not matched to a gene. This CDR3 comprises 15 residues. The germline CDR1 and CDR2 sequences are SGHNT and YENEEA.

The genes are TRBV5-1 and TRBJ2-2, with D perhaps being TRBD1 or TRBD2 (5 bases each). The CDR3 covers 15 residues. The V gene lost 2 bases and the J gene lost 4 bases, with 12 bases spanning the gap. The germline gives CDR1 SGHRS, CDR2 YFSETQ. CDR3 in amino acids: CASSFGGSPTGELFF. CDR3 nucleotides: TGCGCCAGCAGCTTTGGGGGATCCCCCACCGGGGAGCTGTTTTTT.

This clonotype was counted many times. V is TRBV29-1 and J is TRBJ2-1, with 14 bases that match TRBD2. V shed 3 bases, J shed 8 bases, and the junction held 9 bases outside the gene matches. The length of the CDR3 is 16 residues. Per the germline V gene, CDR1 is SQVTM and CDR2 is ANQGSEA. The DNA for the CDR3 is TGCAGCGTTGAGGGGACTAGCGGGAGTGTCGGTTATGAGCAGTTCTTC. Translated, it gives CSVEGTSGSVGYEQFF.

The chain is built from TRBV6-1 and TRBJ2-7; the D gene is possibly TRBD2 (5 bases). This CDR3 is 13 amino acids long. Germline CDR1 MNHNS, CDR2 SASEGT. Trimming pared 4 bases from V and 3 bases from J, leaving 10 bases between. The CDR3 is CASSGPGNYEQYV. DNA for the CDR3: TGTGCCAGCAGTGGGCCGGGGAACTACGAGCAGTACGTC.

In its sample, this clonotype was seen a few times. The CDR3 loop is CASSLLAGGNTGELFF. CDR3 DNA sequence: TGTGCCAGCAGCTTGCTAGCGGGAGGGAACACCGGGGAGCTGTTTTTT. This rearrangement joins TRBV7-2 to TRBJ2-2, with TRBD2 matching over 11 bases. The germline gives CDR1 SGHTA, CDR2 FQGNSA. This CDR3 has 16 amino acids. J gave up 1 base and V 3 bases, and 1 base lay outside the gene matches.

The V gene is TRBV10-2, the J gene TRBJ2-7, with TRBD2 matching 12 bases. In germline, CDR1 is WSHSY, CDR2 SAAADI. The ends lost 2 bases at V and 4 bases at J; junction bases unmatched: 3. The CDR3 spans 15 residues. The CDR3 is CASSERTSGNYEQYV. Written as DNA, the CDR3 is TGCGCCAGCAGTGAGAGGACTAGCGGGAATTACGAGCAGTACGTC.

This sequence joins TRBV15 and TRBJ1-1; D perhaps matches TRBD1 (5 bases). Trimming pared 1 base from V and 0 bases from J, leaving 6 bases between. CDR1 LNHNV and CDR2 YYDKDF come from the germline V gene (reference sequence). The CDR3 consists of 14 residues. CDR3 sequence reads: CATSRGQLNTEAFF. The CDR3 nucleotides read TGTGCCACCAGCAGAGGACAGCTGAACACTGAAGCTTTCTTT.

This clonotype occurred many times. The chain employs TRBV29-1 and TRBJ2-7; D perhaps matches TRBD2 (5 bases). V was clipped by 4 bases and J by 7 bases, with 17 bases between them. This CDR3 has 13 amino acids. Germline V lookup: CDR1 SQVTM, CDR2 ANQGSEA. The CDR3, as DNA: TGCAGCGTTGTGGGCCAGACCTCGGGGGAGCAGTACTTC. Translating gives CSVVGQTSGEQYF.

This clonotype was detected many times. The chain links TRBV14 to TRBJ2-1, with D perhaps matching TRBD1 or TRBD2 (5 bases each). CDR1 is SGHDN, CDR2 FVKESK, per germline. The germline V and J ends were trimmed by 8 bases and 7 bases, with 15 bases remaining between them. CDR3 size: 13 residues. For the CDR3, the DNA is TGTGCCAGCCGGATCAATGGGGGAAATGAGCAGTTCTTC. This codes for CASRINGGNEQFF.

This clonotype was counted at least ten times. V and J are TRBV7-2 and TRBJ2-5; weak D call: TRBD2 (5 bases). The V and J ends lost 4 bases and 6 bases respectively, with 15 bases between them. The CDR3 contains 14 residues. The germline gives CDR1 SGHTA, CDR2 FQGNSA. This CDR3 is CASSSALLGKTQYF. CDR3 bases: TGTGCCAGCAGCTCGGCCCTACTCGGGAAGACCCAGTACTTC.

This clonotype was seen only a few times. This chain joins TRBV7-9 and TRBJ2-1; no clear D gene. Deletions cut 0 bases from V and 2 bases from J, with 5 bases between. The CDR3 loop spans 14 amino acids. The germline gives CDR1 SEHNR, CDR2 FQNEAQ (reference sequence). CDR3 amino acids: CASSLAEPYNEQFF. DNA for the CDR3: TGTGCCAGCAGCTTAGCGGAACCCTACAATGAGCAGTTCTTC. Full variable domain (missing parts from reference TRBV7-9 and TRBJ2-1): DTGVSQNPRHKITKRGQNVTFRCDPISEHNRLYWYRQTLGQGPEFLTYFQNEAQLEKSRLLSDRFSAERPKGSFSTLEIQRTEQGDSAMYLCASSLAEPYNEQFFGPGTRLTVL.

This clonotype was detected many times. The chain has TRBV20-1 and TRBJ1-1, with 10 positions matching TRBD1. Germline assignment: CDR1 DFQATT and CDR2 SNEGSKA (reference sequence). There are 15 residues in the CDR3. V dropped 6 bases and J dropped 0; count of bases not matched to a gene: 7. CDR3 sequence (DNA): TGCAGTGCGGATCCGGGACAGGGGATGAACACTGAAGCTTTCTTT. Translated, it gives CSADPGQGMNTEAFF.

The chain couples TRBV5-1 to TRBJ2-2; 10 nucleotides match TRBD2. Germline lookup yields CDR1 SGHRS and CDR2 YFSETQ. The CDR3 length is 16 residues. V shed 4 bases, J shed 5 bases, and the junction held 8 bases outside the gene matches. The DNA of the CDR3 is TGCGCCAGCAGCCTGGCTAGCGGGAGTATGACCGGGGAGCTGTTTTTT. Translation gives CASSLASGSMTGELFF.

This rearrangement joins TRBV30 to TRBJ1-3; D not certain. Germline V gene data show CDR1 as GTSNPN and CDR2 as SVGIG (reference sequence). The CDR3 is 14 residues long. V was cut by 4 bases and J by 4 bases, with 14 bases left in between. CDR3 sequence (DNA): TGTGCCTGGACGCTCTGGGGATCAGGAAACACCATATATTTT. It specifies CAWTLWGSGNTIYF.

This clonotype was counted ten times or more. The CDR3 bases are TGTGCCAGCAGGAATCCATCCGGGGGACATAGGGGGCTCTATCTGGTGAATGAGCAGTTCTTC. It codes for CASRNPSGGHRGLYLVNEQFF. The rearrangement uses TRBV6-1 and TRBJ2-1; possibly TRBD1 for D (7 bases). The CDR3 extends over 21 amino acids. The V end was cut by 6 bases, the J end by 7 bases, with 37 bases between. Germline CDR1 MNHNS, CDR2 SASEGT.

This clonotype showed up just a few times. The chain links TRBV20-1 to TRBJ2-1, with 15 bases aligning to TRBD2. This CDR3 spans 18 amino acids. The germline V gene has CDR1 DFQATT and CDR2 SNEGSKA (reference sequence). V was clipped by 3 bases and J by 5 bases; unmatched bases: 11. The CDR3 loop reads CSASSPGLAGGHNNEQFF. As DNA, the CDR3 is TGCAGTGCTAGCTCACCCGGACTAGCGGGAGGGCACAACAATGAGCAGTTCTTC.

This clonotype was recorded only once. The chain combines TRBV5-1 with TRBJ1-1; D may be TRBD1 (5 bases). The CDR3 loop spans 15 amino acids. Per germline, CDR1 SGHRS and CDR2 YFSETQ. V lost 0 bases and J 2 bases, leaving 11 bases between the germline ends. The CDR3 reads CASSLGGSPNTEAFF. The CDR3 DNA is TGCGCCAGCAGCTTGGGGGGCAGCCCTAACACTGAAGCTTTCTTT.

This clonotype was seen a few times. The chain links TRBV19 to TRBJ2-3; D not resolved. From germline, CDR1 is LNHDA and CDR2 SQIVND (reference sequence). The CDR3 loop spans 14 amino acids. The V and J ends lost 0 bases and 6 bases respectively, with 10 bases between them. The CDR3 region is CASSIDKWSDTQYF. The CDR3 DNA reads TGTGCCAGTAGTATAGATAAATGGTCGGATACGCAGTATTTT.

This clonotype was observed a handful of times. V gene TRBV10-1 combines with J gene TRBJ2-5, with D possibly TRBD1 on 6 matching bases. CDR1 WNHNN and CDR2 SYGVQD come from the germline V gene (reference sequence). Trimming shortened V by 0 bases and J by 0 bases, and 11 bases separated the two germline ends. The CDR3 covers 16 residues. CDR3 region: CASSESPGAYQETQYF. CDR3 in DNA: TGCGCCAGCAGTGAGTCGCCAGGGGCCTACCAAGAGACCCAGTACTTC.

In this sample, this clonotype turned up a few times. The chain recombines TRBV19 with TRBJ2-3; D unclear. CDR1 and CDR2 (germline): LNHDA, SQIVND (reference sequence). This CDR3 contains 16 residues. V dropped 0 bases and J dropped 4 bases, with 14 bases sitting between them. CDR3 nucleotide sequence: TGTGCCAGTAGTATAGATCTATCAAGATTTGCAGATACGCAGTATTTT. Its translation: CASSIDLSRFADTQYF.